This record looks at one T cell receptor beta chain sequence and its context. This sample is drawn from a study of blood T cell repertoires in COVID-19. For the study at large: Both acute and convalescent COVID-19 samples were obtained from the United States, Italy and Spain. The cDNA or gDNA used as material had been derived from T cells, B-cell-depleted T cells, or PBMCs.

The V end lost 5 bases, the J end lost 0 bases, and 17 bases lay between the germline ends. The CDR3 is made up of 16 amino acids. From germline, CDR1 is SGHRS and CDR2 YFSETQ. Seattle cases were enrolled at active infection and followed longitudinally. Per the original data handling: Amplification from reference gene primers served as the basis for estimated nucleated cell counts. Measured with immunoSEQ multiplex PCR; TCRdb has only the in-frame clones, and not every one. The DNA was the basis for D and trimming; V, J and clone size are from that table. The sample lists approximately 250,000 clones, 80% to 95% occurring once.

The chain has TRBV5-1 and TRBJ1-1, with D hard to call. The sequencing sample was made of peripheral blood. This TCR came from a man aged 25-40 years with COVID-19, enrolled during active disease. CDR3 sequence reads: CASRTNMGALNTEAFF. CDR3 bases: TGCGCCAGCAGGACCAATATGGGCGCACTGAACACTGAAGCTTTCTTT.